A single sample gave rise to the 15 T cell receptor beta chains below, sequenced in a study of naive and memory T cell subsets. Treatment meaning: skin biopsy from PPD injection site in Mantoux-positive individual. An oligonucleotide containing a UMI was ligated to the 3' end of TCR cDNA. Amplification of ligated cDNA took four PCR rounds with SP2 and nested alpha and beta constant primers. TCRdb analysed the UMI-ligation and nested PCR reads with MiXCR anew, one entry per CDR3 protein. The data contain tens of thousands of distinct CDR3 sequences, more than 6.5% of them singletons. Sequenced here: skin, sampled from a tuberculin skin test site. These receptor sequences come from an adult in good health.

By proportion, this clonotype is medium-sized. In DNA, the CDR3 is TGTGCCAGCAGCCCCCGGGTCCTCCTCTCTGGAAACACCATATATTTT. This sequence encodes CASSPRVLLSGNTIYF. The V call is TRBV7-9, the J call TRBJ1-3; D remains ambiguous. Germline lookup yields CDR1 SEHNR and CDR2 FQNEAQ (reference sequence). Trimming removed 5 bases at V and 0 bases at J, with 14 bases between. CDR3 length: 16 residues. Full variable domain (outside the CDR3, taken from reference TRBV7-9 and TRBJ1-3): DTGVSQNPRHKITKRGQNVTFRCDPISEHNRLYWYRQTLGQGPEFLTYFQNEAQLEKSRLLSDRFSAERPKGSFSTLEIQRTEQGDSAMYLCASSPRVLLSGNTIYFGEGSWLTVV.

This clonotype was picked up a small number of times. This may stem from a read error, because a much larger clone lies one nucleotide away. The chain joins TRBV5-4 to TRBJ1-2, with D maybe TRBD1 (5 bases). This CDR3 spans 15 amino acids. Germline V gene sequence: CDR1 SGHNT, CDR2 YYREEE (reference sequence). V was cut by 7 bases and J by 5 bases, with 21 bases left in between. CDR3 in DNA: TGTGCCAGCGGGAAAAATACCGGGACCAAGTATGGCTACACCTTC. Protein product: CASGKNTGTKYGYTF.

This clonotype was found many times. This chain joins TRBV12-3 or TRBV12-4 and TRBJ2-2; 13 nucleotides match TRBD2. V lost 6 bases to trimming and J lost 7 bases; unmatched junction nucleotides: 5. The CDR3 runs 15 residues. CDR3: CASRLAGGAVGELFF. CDR3 sequence (DNA): TGTGCCAGCAGACTAGCGGGGGGGGCGGTCGGGGAGCTGTTTTTT.

This clonotype was counted many times. The J gene is TRBJ2-3, the V gene TRBV5-4; D possibly uses TRBD1 or TRBD2 (5 bases each). V was pared by 0 bases and J by 1 base, with 9 bases between. The CDR3 covers 15 residues. Germline CDR1 is SGHNT and CDR2 is YYREEE (reference sequence). The CDR3 DNA sequence: TGTGCCAGCAGCTTGGCCGGGGCAGGCACAGATACGCAGTATTTT. It yields the protein CASSLAGAGTDTQYF.

By its share, this clonotype is medium-sized (0.01 to 0.1%). The V and J genes are TRBV29-1 and TRBJ1-2; the D gene is possibly TRBD1 (6 bases). V lost 3 bases, J lost 0 bases, and 17 bases lay in between. The CDR3 is 16 residues long. From germline, CDR1 is SQVTM and CDR2 ANQGSEA. This CDR3 reads CSVEYPGQPTNYGYTF. The CDR3 nucleotides are TGCAGCGTTGAGTATCCGGGACAACCGACTAACTATGGCTACACCTTC.

J is TRBJ1-1 and V is TRBV19; unclear D gene. Trimming shortened V by 3 bases and J by 1 base, and 9 bases separated the two germline ends. CDR1 and CDR2 (germline): LNHDA, SQIVND (reference sequence). This CDR3 has 14 residues. The CDR3 coding sequence is TGTGCCAGTAGTATCGACACCCGGAACACTGAAGCTTTCTTT. Translated, it gives CASSIDTRNTEAFF.

This clonotype has ten or more counts. The V call is TRBV27, the J call TRBJ1-5, with no clear D. Germline loops: CDR1 MNHEY, CDR2 SMNVEV (reference sequence). The CDR3 contains 13 residues. V was cut by 2 bases and J by 5 bases, with 7 bases left in between. Written as DNA, the CDR3 is TGTGCCAGCAGTTTAGACCACTATCAGCCCCAGCATTTT. Translating gives CASSLDHYQPQHF.

This clonotype was observed many times. The V and J genes are TRBV18 and TRBJ2-3; D is ambiguous. Germline assignment: CDR1 KGHSH and CDR2 LQKENI. The CDR3 has 16 amino acids. V was pared by 3 bases and J by 1 base, with 14 bases between. CDR3 sequence: CASSPVPSARTDTQYF. The CDR3 nucleotides read TGTGCCAGCTCACCCGTGCCCAGTGCACGCACAGATACGCAGTATTTT.

This clonotype came up many times. V and J are TRBV27 and TRBJ1-6, with D possibly being TRBD1 (5 bases). The CDR3 is made up of 17 amino acids. Germline CDR1 MNHEY, CDR2 SMNVEV (reference sequence). Trimming shortened V by 6 bases and J by 2 bases, and 17 bases separated the two germline ends. The CDR3 sequence is CASRTDPLGAYNSPLHF. CDR3 nucleotides: TGTGCCAGCAGGACAGACCCCCTAGGCGCCTATAATTCACCCCTCCACTTT.

With regard to this clonotype: This may be a read error, as it is one base from a much larger clone. V gene TRBV20-1 combines with J gene TRBJ2-3; 12 nucleotides align to TRBD2. Germline assignment: CDR1 DFQATT and CDR2 SNEGSKA (reference sequence). This CDR3 has 15 amino acids. The CDR3 loop is CSARGTSGYTNTQYF. The DNA for the CDR3 is TGCAGTGCTAGGGGGACTAGCGGGTACACAAATACGCAGTATTTT.

The sample holds many counts of this clonotype. The CDR3 here is CASSFSGGQGYTF. CDR3 bases: TGTGCCAGCAGTTTTTCGGGGGGACAGGGCTACACCTTC. V usage is TRBV12-3 or TRBV12-4 and J usage is TRBJ1-2; 7 bases align to TRBD1. V dropped 3 bases and J dropped 8; count of bases not matched to a gene: 6. This CDR3 contains 13 residues.

This clonotype was counted ten times or more. The rearrangement links TRBV12-3 or TRBV12-4 to TRBJ1-5, with 10 bases that match TRBD1. This CDR3 has 16 amino acids. The junction had 6 bases not matched to a gene; V was cut back by 1 base and J by 6 bases. The CDR3 loop is CASSLDGTGVAQPQHF. The DNA for the CDR3 is TGTGCCAGCAGTTTAGACGGGACAGGGGTAGCTCAGCCCCAGCATTTT.

This chain uses TRBV18 with TRBJ2-7, with 7 bases that match TRBD1. The V segment lost 6 bases and the J segment 6 bases; nucleotides outside the gene matches: 14. Germline lookup yields CDR1 KGHSH and CDR2 LQKENI. The CDR3 is made up of 15 amino acids. As DNA, the CDR3 is TGTGCCAGCTCTCGCGGACAGGTAGGGGCTCCCGAGCAGTACTTC. This translates into CASSRGQVGAPEQYF.

This clonotype was observed many times. V is TRBV18 and J is TRBJ2-2, with 7 bases matching TRBD1. Per the germline V gene, CDR1 is KGHSH and CDR2 is LQKENI. The CDR3 is made up of 19 amino acids. The V segment lost 4 bases and the J segment 4 bases; nucleotides outside the gene matches: 18. CDR3 protein: CASSLDQLNRGRSTGELFF. The CDR3 nucleotides are TGTGCCAGCTCACTAGATCAACTCAACAGGGGCCGGAGCACCGGGGAGCTGTTTTTT.

This clonotype was recorded at least ten times. The chain combines TRBV11-2 with TRBJ2-3; 8 bases fit TRBD2. Germline CDR1 SGHAT, CDR2 FQNNGV. The CDR3 covers 15 residues. Unmatched junction bases numbered 2, after V lost 3 bases and J lost 0 bases. Here the CDR3 reads CASSFSGASTDTQYF. The CDR3 coding sequence is TGTGCCAGCAGCTTTAGCGGGGCAAGCACAGATACGCAGTATTTT.